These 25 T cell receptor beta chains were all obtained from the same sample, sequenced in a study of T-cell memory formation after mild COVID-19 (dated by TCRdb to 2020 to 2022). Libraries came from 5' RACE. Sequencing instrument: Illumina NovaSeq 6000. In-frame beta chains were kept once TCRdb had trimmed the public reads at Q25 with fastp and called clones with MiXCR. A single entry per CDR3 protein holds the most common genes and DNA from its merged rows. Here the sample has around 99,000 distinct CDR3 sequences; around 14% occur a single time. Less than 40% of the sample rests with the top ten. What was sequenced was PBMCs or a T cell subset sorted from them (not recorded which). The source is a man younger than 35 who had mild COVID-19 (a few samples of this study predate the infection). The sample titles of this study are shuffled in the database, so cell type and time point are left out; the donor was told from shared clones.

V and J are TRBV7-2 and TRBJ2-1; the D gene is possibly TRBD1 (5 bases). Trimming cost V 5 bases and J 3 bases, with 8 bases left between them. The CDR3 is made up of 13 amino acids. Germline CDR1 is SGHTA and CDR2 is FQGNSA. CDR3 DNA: TGTGCCAGCAGCGACGACAGCTACAATGAGCAGTTCTTC. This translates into CASSDDSYNEQFF.

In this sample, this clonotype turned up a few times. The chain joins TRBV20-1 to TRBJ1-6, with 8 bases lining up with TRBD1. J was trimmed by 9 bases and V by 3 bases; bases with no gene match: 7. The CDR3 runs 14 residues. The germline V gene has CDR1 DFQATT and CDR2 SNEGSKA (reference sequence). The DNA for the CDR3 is TGCAGTGCTAGGGACAGGGCCTTAGGTTCACCCCTCCACTTT. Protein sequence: CSARDRALGSPLHF.

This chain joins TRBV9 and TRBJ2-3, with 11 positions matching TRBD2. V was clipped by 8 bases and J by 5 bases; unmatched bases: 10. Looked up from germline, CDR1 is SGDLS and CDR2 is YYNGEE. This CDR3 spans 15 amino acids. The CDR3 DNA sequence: TGTGCCAGTCAAAATAGCGGGGGGGCTCTAGATACGCAGTATTTT. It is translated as CASQNSGGALDTQYF.

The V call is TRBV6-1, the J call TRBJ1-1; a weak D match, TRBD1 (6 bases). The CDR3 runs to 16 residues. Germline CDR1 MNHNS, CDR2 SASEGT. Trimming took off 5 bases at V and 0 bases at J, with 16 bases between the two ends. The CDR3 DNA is TGTGCCAGCAGTTTGCACAGGGCGACCATGAACACTGAAGCTTTCTTT. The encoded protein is CASSLHRATMNTEAFF.

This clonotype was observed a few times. CDR3 region: CAISESAYEQYF. DNA of the CDR3: TGTGCCATCAGTGAAAGTGCCTACGAGCAGTACTTC. V and J are TRBV10-3 and TRBJ2-7, with D uncertain. V gave up 3 bases and J gave up 2 bases, with 5 bases separating them. Germline-derived CDR1 and CDR2 are ENHRY and SYGVKD. This CDR3 is 12 amino acids long.

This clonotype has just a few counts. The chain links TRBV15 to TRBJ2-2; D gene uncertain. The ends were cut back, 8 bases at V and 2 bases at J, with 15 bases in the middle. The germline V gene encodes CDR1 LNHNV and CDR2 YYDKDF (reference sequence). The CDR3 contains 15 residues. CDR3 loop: CATSSWTVNTGELFF. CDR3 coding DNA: TGTGCCACCTCCTCTTGGACGGTCAACACCGGGGAGCTGTTTTTT. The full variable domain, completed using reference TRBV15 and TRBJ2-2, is DAMVIQNPRYQVTQFGKPVTLSCSQTLNHNVMYWYQQKSSQAPKLLFHYYDKDFNNEADTPDNFQSRRPNTSFCFLDIRSPGLGDTAMYLCATSSWTVNTGELFFGEGSRLTVL.

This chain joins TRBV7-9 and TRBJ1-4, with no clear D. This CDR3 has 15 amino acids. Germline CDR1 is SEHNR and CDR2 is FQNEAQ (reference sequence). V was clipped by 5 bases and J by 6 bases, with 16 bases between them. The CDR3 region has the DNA TGTGCCAGCAGCCAAAGGAAGCGGGGTTATGAAAAACTGTTTTTT. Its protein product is CASSQRKRGYEKLFF.

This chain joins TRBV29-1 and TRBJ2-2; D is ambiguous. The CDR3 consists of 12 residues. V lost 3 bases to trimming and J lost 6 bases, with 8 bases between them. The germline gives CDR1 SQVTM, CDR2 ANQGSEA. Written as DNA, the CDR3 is TGCAGCGTTGAGATAGGTTCCGGGGAGCTGTTTTTT. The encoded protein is CSVEIGSGELFF.

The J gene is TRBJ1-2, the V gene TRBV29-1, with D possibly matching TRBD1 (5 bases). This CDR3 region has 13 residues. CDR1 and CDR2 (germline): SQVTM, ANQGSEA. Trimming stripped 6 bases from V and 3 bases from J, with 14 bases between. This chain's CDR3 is CSVLGQWDYGYTF. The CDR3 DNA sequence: TGCAGCGTCCTGGGGCAGTGGGACTATGGCTACACCTTC.

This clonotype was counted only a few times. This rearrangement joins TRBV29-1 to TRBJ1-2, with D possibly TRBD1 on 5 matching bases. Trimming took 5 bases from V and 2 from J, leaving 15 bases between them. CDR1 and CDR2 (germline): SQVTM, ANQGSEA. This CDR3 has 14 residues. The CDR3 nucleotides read TGCAGCGTTCGAGGGTTGCGGGGCAACTATGGCTACACCTTC. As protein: CSVRGLRGNYGYTF.

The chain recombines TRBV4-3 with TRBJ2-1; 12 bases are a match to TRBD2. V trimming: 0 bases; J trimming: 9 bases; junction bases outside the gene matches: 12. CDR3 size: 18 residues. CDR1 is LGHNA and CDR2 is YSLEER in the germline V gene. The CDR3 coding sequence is TGCGCCAGCAGCCAAGATCGAGCCCCTAGCGGGGGGGCGTTTGAGCAGTTCTTC. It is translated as CASSQDRAPSGGAFEQFF.

The CDR3 DNA follows: TGTGCCATCAGTCACCGGGGGGATGAGGGAACAGATACGCAGTATTTT. Protein product: CAISHRGDEGTDTQYF. The chain links TRBV10-3 to TRBJ2-3; 7 bases line up with TRBD2. The junction had 11 bases not matched to a gene; V was cut back by 5 bases and J by 3 bases. Per the germline V gene, CDR1 is ENHRY and CDR2 is SYGVKD. The CDR3 is 16 amino acids.

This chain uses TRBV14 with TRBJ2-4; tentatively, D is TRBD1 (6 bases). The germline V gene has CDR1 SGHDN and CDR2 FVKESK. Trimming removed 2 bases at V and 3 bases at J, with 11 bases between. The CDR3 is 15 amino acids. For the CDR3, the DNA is TGTGCCAGCAGCCAAAAACAGGGAATCAAAAACATTCAGTACTTC. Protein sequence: CASSQKQGIKNIQYF.

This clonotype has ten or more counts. CDR3 residues: CASSQDPGNTGELFF. CDR3 coding DNA: TGCGCCAGCAGCCAAGATCCAGGGAACACCGGGGAGCTGTTTTTT. The chain is built from TRBV4-1 and TRBJ2-2, with D hard to call. There are 15 residues in the CDR3. Deletions cut 0 bases from V and 1 base from J, with 6 bases between. The germline CDR1 and CDR2 sequences are MGHRA and YSYEKL.

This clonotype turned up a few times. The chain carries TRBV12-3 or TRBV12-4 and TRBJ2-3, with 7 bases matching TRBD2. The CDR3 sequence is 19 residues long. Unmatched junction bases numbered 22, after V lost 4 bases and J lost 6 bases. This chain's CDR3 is CASSSRSPAGGRDRDTQYF. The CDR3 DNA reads TGTGCCAGCAGTTCACGAAGCCCGGCCGGAGGGAGGGATCGGGATACGCAGTATTTT.

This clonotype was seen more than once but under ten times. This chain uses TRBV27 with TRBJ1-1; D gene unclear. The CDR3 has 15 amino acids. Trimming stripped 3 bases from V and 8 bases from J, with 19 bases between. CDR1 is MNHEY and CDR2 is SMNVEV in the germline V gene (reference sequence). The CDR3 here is CASSFSPSWTEEAFF. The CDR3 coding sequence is TGTGCCAGCAGTTTTTCCCCGTCCTGGACGGAAGAAGCTTTCTTT.

As DNA, the CDR3 is TGCGCCAGCAGCCAGCGGACGGTCGGCCACTACAATGAGCAGTTCTTC. Translated: CASSQRTVGHYNEQFF. This chain joins TRBV4-3 and TRBJ2-1, with unresolved D. The CDR3 is made up of 16 amino acids. V lost 3 bases, J lost 3 bases, and 15 bases lay in between. Germline V lookup: CDR1 LGHNA, CDR2 YSLEER.

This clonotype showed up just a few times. The CDR3 coding sequence is TGTGCCAGCTCACCAGGACGACAGGGGTACTATTCACCCCTCCACTTT. The encoded protein is CASSPGRQGYYSPLHF. This sequence joins TRBV18 and TRBJ1-6; 8 nucleotides agree with TRBD1. V shed 2 bases and J 8 bases; nucleotides not matched to a gene: 8. The germline V gene has CDR1 KGHSH and CDR2 LQKENI. The CDR3 has 16 amino acids.

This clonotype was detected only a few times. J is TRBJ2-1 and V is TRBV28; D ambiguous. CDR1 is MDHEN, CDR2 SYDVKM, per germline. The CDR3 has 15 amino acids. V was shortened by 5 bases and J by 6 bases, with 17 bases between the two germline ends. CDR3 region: CASSVARMDINEQFF. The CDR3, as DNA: TGTGCCAGCAGTGTGGCGAGGATGGATATCAATGAGCAGTTCTTC.

This chain's CDR3 is CASSQPTGSGNTIYF. CDR3 DNA sequence: TGCGCCAGCAGCCAACCGACAGGGTCTGGAAACACCATATATTTT. The chain uses TRBV4-1 and TRBJ1-3, with 7 bases fitting TRBD1. CDR1 MGHRA and CDR2 YSYEKL come from the germline V gene. Trimming cost V 2 bases and J 1 base; bases outside gene matches: 2. CDR3 length: 15 amino acids.

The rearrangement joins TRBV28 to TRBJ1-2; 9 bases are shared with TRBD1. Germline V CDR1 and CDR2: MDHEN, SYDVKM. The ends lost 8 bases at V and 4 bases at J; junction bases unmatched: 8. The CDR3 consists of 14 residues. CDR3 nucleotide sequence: TGTGCCAGCCGGCACAGGGGGCACGGCTATGGCTACACCTTC. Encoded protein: CASRHRGHGYGYTF.

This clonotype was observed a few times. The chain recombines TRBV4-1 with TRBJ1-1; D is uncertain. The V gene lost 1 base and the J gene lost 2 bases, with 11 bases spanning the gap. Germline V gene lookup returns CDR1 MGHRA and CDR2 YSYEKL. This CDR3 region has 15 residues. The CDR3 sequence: CASSQVLVSNTEAFF. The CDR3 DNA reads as TGCGCCAGCAGCCAAGTACTGGTGTCCAACACTGAAGCTTTCTTT.

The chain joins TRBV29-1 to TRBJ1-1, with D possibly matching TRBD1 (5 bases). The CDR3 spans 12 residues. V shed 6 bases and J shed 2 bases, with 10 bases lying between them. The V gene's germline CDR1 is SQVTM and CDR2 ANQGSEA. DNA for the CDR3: TGCAGCGTCTTGACAGATAACACTGAAGCTTTCTTT. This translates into CSVLTDNTEAFF.

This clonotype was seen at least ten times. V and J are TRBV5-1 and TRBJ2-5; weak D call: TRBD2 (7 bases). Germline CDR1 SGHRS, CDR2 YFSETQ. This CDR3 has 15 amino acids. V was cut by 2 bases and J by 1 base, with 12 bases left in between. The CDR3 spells CASSFEGGVQETQYF. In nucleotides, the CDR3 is TGCGCCAGCAGCTTCGAGGGGGGGGTCCAAGAGACCCAGTACTTC.

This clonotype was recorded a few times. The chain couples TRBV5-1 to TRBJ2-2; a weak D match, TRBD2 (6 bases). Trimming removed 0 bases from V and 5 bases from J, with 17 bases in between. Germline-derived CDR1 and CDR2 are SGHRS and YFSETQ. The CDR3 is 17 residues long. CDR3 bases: TGCGCCAGCAGCTTGGAAGTGTCGGGGGTTGGGACCGGGGAGCTGTTTTTT. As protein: CASSLEVSGVGTGELFF.